This T cell receptor (beta chain) was observed in a study of blood T cells in healthy people across ages. This clonotype was seen once. V lost 7 bases and J lost 4, with 19 bases in between. The germline V gene encodes CDR1 LGHDT and CDR2 YNNKEL (reference sequence). The CDR3 is made up of 15 amino acids. A sample-barcoded 5' primer and a J-beta primer mix were used in a second PCR of roughly 7 to 12 cycles. MiXCR was run by TCRdb on the 5' RACE reads, yielding one entry per CDR3 protein. The sample includes about 1.8 million distinct CDR3 sequences, roughly 49% of them seen just once. The sample comprised blood. This receptor was identified in a middle-aged woman in good health. The rearrangement links TRBV3-1 to TRBJ1-2, with D perhaps TRBD1 (5 bases). The CDR3 loop reads CASTSRRQSGYGYTF. The CDR3 bases are TGTGCCAGCACCAGCAGACGACAGTCGGGCTATGGCTACACCTTC.